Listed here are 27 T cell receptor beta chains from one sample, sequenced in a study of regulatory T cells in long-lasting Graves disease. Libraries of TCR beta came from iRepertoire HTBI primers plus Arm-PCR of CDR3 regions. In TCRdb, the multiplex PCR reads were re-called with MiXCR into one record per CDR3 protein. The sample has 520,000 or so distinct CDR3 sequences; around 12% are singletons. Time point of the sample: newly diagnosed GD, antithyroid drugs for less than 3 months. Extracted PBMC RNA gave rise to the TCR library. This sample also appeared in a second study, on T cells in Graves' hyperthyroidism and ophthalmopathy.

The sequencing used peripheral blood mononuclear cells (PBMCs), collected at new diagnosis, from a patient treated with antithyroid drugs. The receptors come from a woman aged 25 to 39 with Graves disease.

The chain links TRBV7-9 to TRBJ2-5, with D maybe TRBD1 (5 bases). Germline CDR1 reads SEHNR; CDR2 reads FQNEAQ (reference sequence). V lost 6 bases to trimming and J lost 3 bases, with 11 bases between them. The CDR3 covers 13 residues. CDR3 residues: CASRFEGEETQYF. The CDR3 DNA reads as TGTGCCAGCAGATTTGAAGGGGAAGAGACCCAGTACTTC. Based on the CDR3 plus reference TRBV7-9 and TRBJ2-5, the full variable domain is DTGVSQNPRHKITKRGQNVTFRCDPISEHNRLYWYRQTLGQGPEFLTYFQNEAQLEKSRLLSDRFSAERPKGSFSTLEIQRTEQGDSAMYLCASRFEGEETQYFGPGTRLLVL.

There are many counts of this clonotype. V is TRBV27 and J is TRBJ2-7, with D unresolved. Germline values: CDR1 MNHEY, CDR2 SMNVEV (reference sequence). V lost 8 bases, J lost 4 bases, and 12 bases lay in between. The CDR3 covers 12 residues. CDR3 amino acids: CASGTNTYEQYF. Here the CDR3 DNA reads TGTGCCAGCGGAACTAACACTTACGAGCAGTACTTC.

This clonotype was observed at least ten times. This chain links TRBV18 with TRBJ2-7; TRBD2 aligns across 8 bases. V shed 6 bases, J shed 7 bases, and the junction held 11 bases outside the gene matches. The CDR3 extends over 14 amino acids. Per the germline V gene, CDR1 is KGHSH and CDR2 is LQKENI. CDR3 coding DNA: TGTGCCAGCTCTCTTACGAGCGGGAGAGTGGAGCAGTACTTC. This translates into CASSLTSGRVEQYF.

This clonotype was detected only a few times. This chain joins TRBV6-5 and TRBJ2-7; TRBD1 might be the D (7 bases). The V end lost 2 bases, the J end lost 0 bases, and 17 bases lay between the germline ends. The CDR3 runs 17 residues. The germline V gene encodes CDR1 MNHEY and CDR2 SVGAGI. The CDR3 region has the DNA TGTGCCAGCAGTTACAAGGAGGCCAGGGGGGTCTCCTACGAGCAGTACTTC. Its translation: CASSYKEARGVSYEQYF.

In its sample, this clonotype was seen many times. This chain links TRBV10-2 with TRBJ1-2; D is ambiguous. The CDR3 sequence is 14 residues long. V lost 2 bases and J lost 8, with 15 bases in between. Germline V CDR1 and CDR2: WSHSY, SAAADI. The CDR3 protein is CASSELRRRGGYTF. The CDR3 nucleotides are TGCGCCAGCAGTGAGCTGAGGAGACGCGGCGGCTACACCTTC.

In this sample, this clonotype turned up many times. CDR3 in DNA: TGTGCCAGCGGTGGGACAACTGAAGCTTTCTTT. It is translated as CASGGTTEAFF. V gene TRBV2 combines with J gene TRBJ1-1, with D perhaps TRBD1 (6 bases). The V end lost 8 bases, the J end lost 5 bases, and 9 bases lay between the germline ends. The CDR3 runs 11 residues. The V gene's germline CDR1 is SNHLY and CDR2 FYNNEI.

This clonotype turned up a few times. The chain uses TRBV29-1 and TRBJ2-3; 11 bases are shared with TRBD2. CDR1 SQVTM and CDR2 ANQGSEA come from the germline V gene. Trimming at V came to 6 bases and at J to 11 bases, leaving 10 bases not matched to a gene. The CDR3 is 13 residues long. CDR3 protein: CSVLAGGHSGQYF. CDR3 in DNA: TGCAGCGTGCTAGCGGGAGGTCATTCAGGGCAGTATTTT.

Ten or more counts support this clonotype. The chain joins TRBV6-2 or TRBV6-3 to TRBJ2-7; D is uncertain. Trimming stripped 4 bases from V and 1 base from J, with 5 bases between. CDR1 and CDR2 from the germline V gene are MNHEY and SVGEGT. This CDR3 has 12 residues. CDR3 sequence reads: CASSFPSYEQYF. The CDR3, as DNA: TGTGCCAGCAGTTTCCCGTCCTACGAGCAGTACTTC.

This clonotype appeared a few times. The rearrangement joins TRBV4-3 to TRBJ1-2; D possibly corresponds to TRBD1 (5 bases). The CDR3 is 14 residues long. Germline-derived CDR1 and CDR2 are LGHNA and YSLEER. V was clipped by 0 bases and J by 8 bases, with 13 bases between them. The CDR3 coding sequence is TGCGCCAGCAGCCAAGACCTGGGGGAAGCGGGCTACACCTTC. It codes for CASSQDLGEAGYTF.

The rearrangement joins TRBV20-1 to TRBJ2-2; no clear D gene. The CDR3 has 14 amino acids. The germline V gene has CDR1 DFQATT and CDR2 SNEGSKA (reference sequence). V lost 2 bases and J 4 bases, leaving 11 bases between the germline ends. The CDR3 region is CSARLSLVTGELFF. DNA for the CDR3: TGCAGTGCTAGACTCTCCCTTGTCACCGGGGAGCTGTTTTTT.

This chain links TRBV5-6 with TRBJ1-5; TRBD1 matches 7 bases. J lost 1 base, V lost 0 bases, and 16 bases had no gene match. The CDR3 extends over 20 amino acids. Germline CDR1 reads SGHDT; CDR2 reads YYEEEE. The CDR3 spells CASSLGGYRGGGRSNQPQHF. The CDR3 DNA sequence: TGTGCCAGCAGCTTGGGGGGTTACAGGGGCGGGGGTAGGAGCAATCAGCCCCAGCATTTT.

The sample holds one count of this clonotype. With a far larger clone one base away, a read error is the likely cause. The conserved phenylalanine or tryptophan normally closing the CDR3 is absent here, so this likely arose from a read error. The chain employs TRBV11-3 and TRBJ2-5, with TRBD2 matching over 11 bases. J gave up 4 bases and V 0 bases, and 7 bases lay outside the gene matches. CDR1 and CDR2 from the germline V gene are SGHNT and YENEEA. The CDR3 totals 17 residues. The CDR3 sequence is CASSLEIAGGPRETQYV. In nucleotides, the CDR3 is TGTGCCAGCAGCTTAGAGATAGCGGGAGGGCCAAGAGAGACCCAGTACGTC.

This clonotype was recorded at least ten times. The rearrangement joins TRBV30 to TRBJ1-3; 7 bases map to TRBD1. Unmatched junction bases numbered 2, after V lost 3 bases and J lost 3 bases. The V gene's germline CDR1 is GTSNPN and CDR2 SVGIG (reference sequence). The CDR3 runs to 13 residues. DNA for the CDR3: TGTGCCTGGAGAAACAGGGGTGGAAACACCATATATTTT. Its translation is CAWRNRGGNTIYF.

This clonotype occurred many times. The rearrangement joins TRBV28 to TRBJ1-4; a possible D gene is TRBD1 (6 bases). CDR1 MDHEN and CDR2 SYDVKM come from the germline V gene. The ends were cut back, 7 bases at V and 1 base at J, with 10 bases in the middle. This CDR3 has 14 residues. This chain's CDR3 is CASKRGQTNEKLFF. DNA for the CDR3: TGTGCCAGCAAAAGGGGACAAACTAATGAAAAACTGTTTTTT.

The CDR3 coding sequence is TGTGCCAGCAGCCCCAAAGGGACAGTAGGAGGAAACACCATATATTTT. Protein product: CASSPKGTVGGNTIYF. The V and J genes are TRBV11-2 and TRBJ1-3; TRBD1 agrees at 7 bases. With V trimmed by 5 bases and J by 4 bases, 11 bases remained unmatched. There are 16 residues in the CDR3. Germline V gene sequence: CDR1 SGHAT, CDR2 FQNNGV.

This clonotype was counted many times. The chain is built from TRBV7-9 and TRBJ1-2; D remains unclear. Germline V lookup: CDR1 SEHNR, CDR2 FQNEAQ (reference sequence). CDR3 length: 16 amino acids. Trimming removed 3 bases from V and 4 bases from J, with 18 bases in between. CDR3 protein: CASSFPLPQLGYGYTF. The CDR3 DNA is TGTGCCAGCAGCTTTCCCCTCCCCCAACTGGGCTATGGCTACACCTTC.

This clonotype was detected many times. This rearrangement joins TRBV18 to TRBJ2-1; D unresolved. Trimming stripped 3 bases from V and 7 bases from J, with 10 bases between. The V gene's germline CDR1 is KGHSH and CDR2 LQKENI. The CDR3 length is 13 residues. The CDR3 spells CASSPSLVNEQFF. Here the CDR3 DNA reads TGTGCCAGCTCACCTAGTCTGGTGAATGAGCAGTTCTTC.

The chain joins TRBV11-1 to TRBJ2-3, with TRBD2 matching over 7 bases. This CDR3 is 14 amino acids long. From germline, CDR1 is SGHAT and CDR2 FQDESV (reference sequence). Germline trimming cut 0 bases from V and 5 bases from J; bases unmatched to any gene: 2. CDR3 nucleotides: TGTGCCAGCAGCTTAGCCCCGGGGGGAGATACGCAGTATTTT. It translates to CASSLAPGGDTQYF.

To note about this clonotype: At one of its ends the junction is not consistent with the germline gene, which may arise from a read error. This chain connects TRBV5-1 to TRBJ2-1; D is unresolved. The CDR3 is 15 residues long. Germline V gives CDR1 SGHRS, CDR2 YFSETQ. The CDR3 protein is CASSLAAMGHNEQLF. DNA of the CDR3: TGCGCCAGCAGCTTGGCCGCTATGGGCCACAATGAGCAGCTCTTC.

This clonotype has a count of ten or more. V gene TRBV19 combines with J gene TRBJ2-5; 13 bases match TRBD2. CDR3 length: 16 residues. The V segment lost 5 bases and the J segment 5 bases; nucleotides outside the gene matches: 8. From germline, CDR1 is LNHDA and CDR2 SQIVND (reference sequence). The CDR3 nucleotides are TGTGCCAGTAGTCCCCGGACTAGCGGGAGTGAGGAGACCCAGTACTTC. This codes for CASSPRTSGSEETQYF.

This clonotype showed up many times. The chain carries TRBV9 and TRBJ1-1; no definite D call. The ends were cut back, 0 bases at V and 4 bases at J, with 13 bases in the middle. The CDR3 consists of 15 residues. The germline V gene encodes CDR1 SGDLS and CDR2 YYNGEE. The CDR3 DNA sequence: TGTGCCAGCAGCGTAGAGATTGCGGGTATCACTGAAGCTTTCTTT. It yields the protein CASSVEIAGITEAFF.

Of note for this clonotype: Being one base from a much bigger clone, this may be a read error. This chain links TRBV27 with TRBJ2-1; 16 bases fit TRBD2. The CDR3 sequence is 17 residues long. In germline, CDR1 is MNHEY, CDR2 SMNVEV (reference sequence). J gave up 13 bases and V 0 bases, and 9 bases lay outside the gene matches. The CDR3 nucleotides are TGTGCCAGCAGTTTATCCGGGACTAGCGGGAGGGCCGAGACCCAGTTCTTC. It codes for CASSLSGTSGRAETQFF.

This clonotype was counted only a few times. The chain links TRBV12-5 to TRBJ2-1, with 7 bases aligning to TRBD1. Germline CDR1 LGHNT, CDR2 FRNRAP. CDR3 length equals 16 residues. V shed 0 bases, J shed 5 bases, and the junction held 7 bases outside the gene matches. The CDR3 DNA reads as TGTGCTAGTGGTTTGGTTTTGCGACAGGGCGACAATGAGCAGTTCTTC. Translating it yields CASGLVLRQGDNEQFF.

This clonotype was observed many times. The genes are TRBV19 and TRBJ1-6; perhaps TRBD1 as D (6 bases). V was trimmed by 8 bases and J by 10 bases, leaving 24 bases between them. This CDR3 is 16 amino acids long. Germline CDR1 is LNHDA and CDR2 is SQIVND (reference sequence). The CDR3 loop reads CASQRSTGTGSSPLHF. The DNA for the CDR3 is TGTGCCAGTCAGAGGTCGACCGGAACAGGGTCGTCACCCCTCCACTTT.

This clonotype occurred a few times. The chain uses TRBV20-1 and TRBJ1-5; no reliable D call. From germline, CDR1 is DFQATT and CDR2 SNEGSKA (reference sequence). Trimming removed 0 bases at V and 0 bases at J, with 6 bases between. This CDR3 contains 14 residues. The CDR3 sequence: CSARDLYSNQPQHF. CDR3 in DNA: TGCAGTGCTAGAGACCTTTATAGCAATCAGCCCCAGCATTTT.

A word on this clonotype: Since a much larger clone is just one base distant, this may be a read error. In DNA, the CDR3 is TGTGCCAGCAGCCTTCCAGAGTCCAGAGCTTTCTTT. Encoded protein: CASSLPESRAFF. The V and J genes are TRBV7-2 and TRBJ1-1, with unresolved D. Trimming took off 5 bases at V and 10 bases at J, with 14 bases between the two ends. CDR3 length: 12 residues. Germline V gene lookup returns CDR1 SGHTA and CDR2 FQGNSA.

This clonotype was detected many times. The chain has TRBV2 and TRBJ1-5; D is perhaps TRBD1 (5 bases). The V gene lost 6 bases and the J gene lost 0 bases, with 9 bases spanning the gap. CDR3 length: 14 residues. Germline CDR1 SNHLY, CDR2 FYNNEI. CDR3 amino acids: CASSDSYSNQPQHF. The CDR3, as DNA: TGTGCCAGCAGCGACAGTTATAGCAATCAGCCCCAGCATTTT.